A selection of T cell receptor beta chains follows, all from one sample in a study of glioma-infiltrating T cells. TCRdb re-called the multiplex PCR reads with MiXCR, one entry per CDR3 protein. Altogether 100,000 to 150,000 distinct CDR3 sequences are present, more than 20% being singletons, with the ten largest covering about a quarter. Material for sequencing was glioma tissue, nonneoplastic brain tissue, or PBMCs (not recorded which). These receptors originate from a human donor with low-grade glioma or glioblastoma, undergoing nonglioma brain surgery, or in good health (not recorded which). CDR3s include the opening cysteine and the closing phenylalanine or tryptophan. Fields, in order: clone size, J gene, D gene, V gene, CDR3 DNA, CDR3 protein. A D gene is named only where the DNA matches it firmly. Some rows mark clone size as missing; the rest say once, few, many or name a class of expanded clone.

clone size: few; J gene: TRBJ1-1; D gene: .; V gene: TRBV12-3/TRBV12-4; CDR3 DNA: TGTGCCAGCAGCCCAAAAAACACTGAAGCTTTCTTT; CDR3 protein: CASSPKNTEAFF
clone size: .; J gene: TRBJ1-1; D gene: .; V gene: TRBV28; CDR3 DNA: TGTGCCAGCAGCCCCTTACAGAGACGGGACTATTCCGAAGCTTTCTTT; CDR3 protein: CASSPLQRRDYSEAFF
clone size: .; J gene: TRBJ2-1; D gene: TRBD1; V gene: TRBV7-6; CDR3 DNA: TGTGCCAGCAGCCCGGGGACAGGGGGCTATGGCAATGAGCAGTTCTTC; CDR3 protein: CASSPGTGGYGNEQFF
clone size: few; J gene: TRBJ1-6; D gene: .; V gene: TRBV7-2; CDR3 DNA: TGTGCCAGCAGCTTCGGGCAGGGAATGGCACCCCTCCACTTT; CDR3 protein: CASSFGQGMAPLHF
clone size: few; J gene: TRBJ2-1; D gene: TRBD2; V gene: TRBV24-1; CDR3 DNA: TGTGCCACCAGACCCCGGTCGGGGGGGGGGTACAATGAGCAGTTCTTC; CDR3 protein: CATRPRSGGGYNEQFF
clone size: medium-sized; J gene: TRBJ1-2; D gene: .; V gene: TRBV27; CDR3 DNA: TGTGCCAGCAGTTCCAGTGACTATGGCTACACCTTC; CDR3 protein: CASSSSDYGYTF
clone size: many; J gene: TRBJ1-1; D gene: .; V gene: TRBV20-1; CDR3 DNA: TGCAGTGCTGGCAGAATGAACACTGAAGCTTTCTTT; CDR3 protein: CSAGRMNTEAFF
clone size: many; J gene: TRBJ2-1; D gene: .; V gene: TRBV2; CDR3 DNA: TGTGCCAGCAGTGAACCCCCCGGCCCCGGGTTCTTC; CDR3 protein: CASSEPPGPGFF
clone size: .; J gene: TRBJ2-1; D gene: .; V gene: TRBV27; CDR3 DNA: TGTGCCAGCAGCGTGTTAGGCGAGCAGTTCTTC; CDR3 protein: CASSVLGEQFF
clone size: .; J gene: TRBJ2-5; D gene: TRBD2; V gene: TRBV3-1; CDR3 DNA: TGTGCCAGCAGCCCCCTTAGCGGGGGACAAGAGACCCAGTACTTC; CDR3 protein: CASSPLSGGQETQYF
clone size: many; J gene: TRBJ2-5; D gene: .; V gene: TRBV6-1; CDR3 DNA: TGTGCCAGCAGTACACCAGGAACTCGTAAGGAGACCCAGTACTTC; CDR3 protein: CASSTPGTRKETQYF
clone size: .; J gene: TRBJ2-5; D gene: TRBD1; V gene: TRBV10-3; CDR3 DNA: TGTGCCATCAGTGACCCGGACAGGGCCCAAGAGACCCAGTACTTC; CDR3 protein: CAISDPDRAQETQYF
clone size: .; J gene: TRBJ1-6; D gene: .; V gene: TRBV12-3/TRBV12-4; CDR3 DNA: TGTGTCAGCAGCCGCGCCCTGGATAATTCACCCCTCCACTTT; CDR3 protein: CVSSRALDNSPLHF
clone size: many; J gene: TRBJ1-1; D gene: .; V gene: TRBV6-1; CDR3 DNA: TGTGCCAGCAGTGAAGCCCAGGATACTGAAGCTTTCTTT; CDR3 protein: CASSEAQDTEAFF
clone size: few; J gene: TRBJ1-6; D gene: .; V gene: TRBV4-1; CDR3 DNA: TGCGCCAGCAGCCAAGCGGGCGGGTCCCTCCACTTT; CDR3 protein: CASSQAGGSLHF
clone size: .; J gene: TRBJ1-1; D gene: TRBD1; V gene: TRBV2; CDR3 DNA: TGTGCCAGCAGTATGGACAGGCGCACTGAAGCTTTCTTT; CDR3 protein: CASSMDRRTEAFF
clone size: many; J gene: TRBJ2-1; D gene: TRBD2; V gene: TRBV25-1; CDR3 DNA: TGTGCCAGCAGTGATACTAGCGGGGGTAATGAGCAGTTCTTC; CDR3 protein: CASSDTSGGNEQFF
clone size: .; J gene: TRBJ1-2; D gene: .; V gene: TRBV3-1; CDR3 DNA: TGTGCCAGCAGCCAAGAGGGGGGGCAAGGCTACACCTTC; CDR3 protein: CASSQEGGQGYTF
clone size: few; J gene: TRBJ2-3; D gene: TRBD2; V gene: TRBV3-1; CDR3 DNA: TGTGCCAGCAGCCAAAGACTTTGGACTAGCGGCAGCACAGATACGCAGTATTTT; CDR3 protein: CASSQRLWTSGSTDTQYF
clone size: many; J gene: TRBJ1-2; D gene: .; V gene: TRBV27; CDR3 DNA: TGTGCCAGCAGTTTGCTTGGGGATTCGCATGGCTACACCTTC; CDR3 protein: CASSLLGDSHGYTF
clone size: .; J gene: TRBJ1-5; D gene: TRBD1; V gene: TRBV11-3; CDR3 DNA: TGTGCCATCAGCCCCGGGGAGGGGGCTTATAGCAATCAGCCCCAGCATTTT; CDR3 protein: CAISPGEGAYSNQPQHF
clone size: many; J gene: TRBJ1-5; D gene: .; V gene: TRBV20-1; CDR3 DNA: TGCAGTGCCCCAGTGACACTCAATCAGCCCCAGCATTTT; CDR3 protein: CSAPVTLNQPQHF
clone size: many; J gene: TRBJ1-3; D gene: .; V gene: TRBV20-1; CDR3 DNA: TGCAGTGCTAGGACGTTCTGGGACACCATATATTTT; CDR3 protein: CSARTFWDTIYF
clone size: few; J gene: TRBJ2-1; D gene: .; V gene: TRBV10-3; CDR3 DNA: TGTGCCATCAGTGACGACCCCTACAATGAGCAGTTCTTC; CDR3 protein: CAISDDPYNEQFF